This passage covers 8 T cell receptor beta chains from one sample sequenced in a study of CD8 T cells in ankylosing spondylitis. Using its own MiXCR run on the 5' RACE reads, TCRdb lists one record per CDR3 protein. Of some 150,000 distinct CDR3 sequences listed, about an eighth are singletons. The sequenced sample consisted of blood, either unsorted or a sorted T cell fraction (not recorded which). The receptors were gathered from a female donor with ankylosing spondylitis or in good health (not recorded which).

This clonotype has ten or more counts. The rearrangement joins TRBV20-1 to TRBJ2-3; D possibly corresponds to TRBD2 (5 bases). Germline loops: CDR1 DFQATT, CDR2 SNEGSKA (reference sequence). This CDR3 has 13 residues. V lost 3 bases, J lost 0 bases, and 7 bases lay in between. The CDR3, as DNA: TGCAGTGCTAGTCCGGGAAGCACAGATACGCAGTATTTT. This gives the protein CSASPGSTDTQYF.

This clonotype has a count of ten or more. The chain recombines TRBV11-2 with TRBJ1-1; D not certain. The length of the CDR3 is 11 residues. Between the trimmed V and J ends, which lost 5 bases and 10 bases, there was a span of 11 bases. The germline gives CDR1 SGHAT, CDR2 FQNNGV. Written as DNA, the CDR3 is TGTGCCAGCAGCCCTCCCCGAAGAGCTTTCTTT. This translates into CASSPPRRAFF.

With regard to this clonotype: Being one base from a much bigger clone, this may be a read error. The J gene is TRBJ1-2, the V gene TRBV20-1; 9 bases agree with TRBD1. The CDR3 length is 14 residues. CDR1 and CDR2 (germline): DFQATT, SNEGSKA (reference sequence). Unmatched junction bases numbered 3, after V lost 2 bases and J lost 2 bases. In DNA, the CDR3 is TGCAGTGCTAGATCCGGGACAGGGAACTATGGCTACACCTTC. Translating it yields CSARSGTGNYGYTF.

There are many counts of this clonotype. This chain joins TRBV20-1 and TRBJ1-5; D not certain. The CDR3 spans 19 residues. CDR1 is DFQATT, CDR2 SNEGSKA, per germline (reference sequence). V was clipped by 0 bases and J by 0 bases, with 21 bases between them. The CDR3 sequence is CSARDRIPGHDRSNQPQHF. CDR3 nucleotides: TGCAGTGCTAGAGACAGGATCCCAGGTCATGATCGTAGCAATCAGCCCCAGCATTTT.

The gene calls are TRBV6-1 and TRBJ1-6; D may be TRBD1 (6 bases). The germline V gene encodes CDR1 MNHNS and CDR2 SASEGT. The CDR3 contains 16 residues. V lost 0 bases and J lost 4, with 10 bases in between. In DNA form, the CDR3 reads TGTGCCAGCAGTGAAGCCGGGACAAGTTATAATTCACCCCTCCACTTT. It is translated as CASSEAGTSYNSPLHF.

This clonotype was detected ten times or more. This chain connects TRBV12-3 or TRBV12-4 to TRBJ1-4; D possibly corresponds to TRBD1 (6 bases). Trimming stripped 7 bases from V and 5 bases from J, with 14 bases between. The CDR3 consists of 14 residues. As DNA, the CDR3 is TGTGCCAGCACCCAACAGGGTCGGAATGAAAAACTGTTTTTT. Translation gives CASTQQGRNEKLFF.

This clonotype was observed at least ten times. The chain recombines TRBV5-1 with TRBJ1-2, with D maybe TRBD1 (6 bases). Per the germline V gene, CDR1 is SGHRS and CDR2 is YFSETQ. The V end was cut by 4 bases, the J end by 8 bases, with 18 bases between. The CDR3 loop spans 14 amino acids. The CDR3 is CASSPGQSLDGYTF. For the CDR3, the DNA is TGCGCCAGCAGCCCGGGACAATCTTTAGACGGCTACACCTTC.

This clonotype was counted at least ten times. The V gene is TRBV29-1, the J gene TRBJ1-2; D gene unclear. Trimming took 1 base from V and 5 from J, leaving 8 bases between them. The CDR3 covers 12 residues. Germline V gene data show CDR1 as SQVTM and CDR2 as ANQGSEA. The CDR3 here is CSVEGTAYGYTF. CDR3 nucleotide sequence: TGCAGCGTTGAAGGGACGGCATATGGCTACACCTTC.